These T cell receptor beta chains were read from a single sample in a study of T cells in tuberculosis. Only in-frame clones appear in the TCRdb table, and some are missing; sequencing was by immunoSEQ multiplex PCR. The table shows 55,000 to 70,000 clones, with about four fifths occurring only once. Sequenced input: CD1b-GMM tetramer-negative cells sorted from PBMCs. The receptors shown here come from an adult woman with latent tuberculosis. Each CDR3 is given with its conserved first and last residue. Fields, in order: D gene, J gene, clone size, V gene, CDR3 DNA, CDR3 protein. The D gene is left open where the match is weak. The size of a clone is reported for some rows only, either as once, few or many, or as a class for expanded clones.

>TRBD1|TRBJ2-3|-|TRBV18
TGTGCCAGCTCACAGGACAGGGGAGGAGATACGCAGTATTTT
CASSQDRGGDTQYF
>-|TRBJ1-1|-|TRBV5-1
TGCGCCAGCAGCCTTAGCGCAGGGAACACTGAAGCTTTCTTT
CASSLSAGNTEAFF
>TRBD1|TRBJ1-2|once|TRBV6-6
TGTGCCAGCAGCCCCCGTTCCGGGACAGGGTACTATGGCTACACCTTC
CASSPRSGTGYYGYTF
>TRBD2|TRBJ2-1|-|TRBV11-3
TGTGCCAGCAGCTTAGGCGGGCTAGCGGTTGCCAATGAGCAGTTCTTC
CASSLGGLAVANEQFF
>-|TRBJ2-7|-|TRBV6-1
TGTGCCAGCAGATACATAAACTCCTACGAGCAGTACTTC
CASRYINSYEQYF
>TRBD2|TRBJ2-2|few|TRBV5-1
TGCGCCAGCAGATCCGGGACTAGCGGTACCGGGGAGCTGTTTTTT
CASRSGTSGTGELFF
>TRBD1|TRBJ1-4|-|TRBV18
TGTGCCAGCTCACCAAGGCATCAGGGGGGAGGTGAAAAACTGTTTTTT
CASSPRHQGGGEKLFF
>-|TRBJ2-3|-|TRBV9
TGTGCCAGCAGCCCAGACATTGGACACCGGACCGGAGATACGCAGTATTTT
CASSPDIGHRTGDTQYF
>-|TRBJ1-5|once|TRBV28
TGTGCCAGCACTATTATCGCTGACAGACAGCCCCAGCATTTT
CASTIIADRQPQHF
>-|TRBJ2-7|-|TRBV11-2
TGTGCCAGCAGCTTGGGGGGCTCCTACGAGCAGTACTTC
CASSLGGSYEQYF
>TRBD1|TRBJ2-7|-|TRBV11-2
TGTGCCAGCAGCTTTACAGGGGGTGACTACGAGCAGTACTTC
CASSFTGGDYEQYF
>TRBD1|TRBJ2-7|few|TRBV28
TGTGCCAGCAGTCTCAGGGGGCCCCCCTACGAGCAGTACTTC
CASSLRGPPYEQYF
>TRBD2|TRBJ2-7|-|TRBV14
TGTGCCAGCAGCCTTCTTTATAGCGGGGGATCGGACGAGCAGTACTTC
CASSLLYSGGSDEQYF
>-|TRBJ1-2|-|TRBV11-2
TGTGCCAGCAGCTTAGTTCGCCAGGCTGGCTACACCTTC
CASSLVRQAGYTF
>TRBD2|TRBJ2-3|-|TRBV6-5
TGTGCCAGCAGTTACGGGAGCGGGGGGGCAGATACGCAGTATTTT
CASSYGSGGADTQYF
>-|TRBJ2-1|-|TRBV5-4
TGTGCCAGCAGCTTGAGCGACTTCAACAATGAGCAGTTCTTC
CASSLSDFNNEQFF
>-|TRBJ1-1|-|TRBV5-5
TGTGCCAGCAGCTTGGTTCTTCTGAACACTGAAGCTTTCTTT
CASSLVLLNTEAFF
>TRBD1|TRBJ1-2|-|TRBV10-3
TGTGCCATCAGTGGCGGTCAGGGGGACGGCTACACCTTC
CAISGGQGDGYTF
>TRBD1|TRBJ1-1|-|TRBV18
TGTGCCAGCTCACGACTCGACAGGGGAGTTGAAGCTTTCTTT
CASSRLDRGVEAFF
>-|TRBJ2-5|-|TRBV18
TGTGCCAGCTCACCATACGGACAGAACCAAGAGACCCAGTACTTC
CASSPYGQNQETQYF
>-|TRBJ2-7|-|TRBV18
TGTGCCAGCTCACTCCGGGACATCCCCTACGAGCAGTACTTC
CASSLRDIPYEQYF
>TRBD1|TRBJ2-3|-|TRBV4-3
TGCGCCAGCAGCCAAGGGGACAGTACAAGCACAGATACGCAGTATTTT
CASSQGDSTSTDTQYF
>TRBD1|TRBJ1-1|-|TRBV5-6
TGTGCCAGCAGCCCTAGGGACAGGGGAAACACTGAAGCTTTCTTT
CASSPRDRGNTEAFF
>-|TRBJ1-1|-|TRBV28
TGTGCCAGCAGTTTACAGGAGAACACTGAAGCTTTCTTT
CASSLQENTEAFF
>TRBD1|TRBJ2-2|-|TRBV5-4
TGTGCCAGCAGCCACCCGGACAGGAGGAACGGGGAGCTGTTTTTT
CASSHPDRRNGELFF
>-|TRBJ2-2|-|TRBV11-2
TGTGCCAGCAGCCGGGGATTTACCGGGGAGCTGTTTTTT
CASSRGFTGELFF
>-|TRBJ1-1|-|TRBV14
TGTGCCAGCAGCCACCTGACAGTGAACACTGAAGCTTTCTTT
CASSHLTVNTEAFF
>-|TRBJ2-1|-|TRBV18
TGTGCCACCCAACCAAGTGGTTGGACTGGGCCCTACAATGAGCAGTTCTTC
CATQPSGWTGPYNEQFF
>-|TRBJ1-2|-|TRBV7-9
TGTGCCAGCAGCTCCGCTAGACGGCCTCGAAGCTACACCTTC
CASSSARRPRSYTF
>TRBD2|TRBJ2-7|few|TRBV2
TGTGCCAGCAGACTAGGGACTAGCGGGGCGGACGAGCAGTACTTC
CASRLGTSGADEQYF
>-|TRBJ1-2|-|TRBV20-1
TGCAGTGCGCGACGGGAGGGCGGCTACACCTTC
CSARREGGYTF
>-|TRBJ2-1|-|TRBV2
TGTGCCAGCAGTGGGGGGCGGGAGAGCTCCTACAATGAGCAGTTCTTC
CASSGGRESSYNEQFF
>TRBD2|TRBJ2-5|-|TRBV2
TGTGCCAGCAGCCAAGGGCGGGGGGGGTTCGGTAGGGAGACCCAGTACTTC
CASSQGRGGFGRETQYF